This T cell receptor beta chain originates from a study of T cells after yellow fever vaccination. Whole-study findings and limits: In FACS-sorted repertoires, abundant clonotypes from the bulk population could appear as contaminants. Subsequent to the booster, the majority of primary-vaccination clones reappeared (96% CD4, approximately 90% CD8). Clonotypes found in both CD4 and CD8 compartments made up a small share.

This clonotype was detected ten times or more. Its antigen is as yet unknown. One entry per CDR3 protein, called by TCRdb with MiXCR from the 5' RACE reads. The sample lists hundreds of thousands of distinct CDR3 sequences; 13% were seen once. Germline V gene data show CDR1 as SGHTA and CDR2 as FQGNSA. The CDR3 is 15 residues long. Trimming at V came to 5 bases and at J to 2 bases, leaving 8 bases not matched to a gene. This TCR came from a man aged 25 to 45 who received the YFV17D yellow fever vaccine. Here the sequenced sample was PBMCs, taken on the day of the yellow fever booster vaccination. The chain uses TRBV7-2 and TRBJ2-7; 8 bases line up with TRBD2. CDR3 sequence: CASSNRRRGAYEQYF. DNA for the CDR3: TGTGCCAGCAGCAATAGGAGGCGGGGGGCCTACGAGCAGTACTTC.